This entry lists 3 T cell receptor beta chains sequenced from one sample in a study of technical replicates of blood from several donors. Sequenced by immunoSEQ multiplex PCR; TCRdb stores in-frame clones only, minus some. The table records about 73,000 clones, approximately 91% of them present only once. The sample consisted of PBMCs. The receptors shown here come from a human donor in good health. Some clones in this sample may be carry-over from other donors' samples.

The chain carries TRBV11-2 and TRBJ2-7; D unclear. Germline CDR1 reads SGHAT; CDR2 reads FQNNGV. V lost 0 bases and J lost 3, with 12 bases in between. CDR3 length equals 15 residues. The CDR3 DNA sequence: TGTGCCAGCAGCTTAGATCCCCGCTTAGACTACGAGCAGTACTTC. Residues: CASSLDPRLDYEQYF. The variable domain in full, with the rest retrieved from reference TRBV11-2 and TRBJ2-7, is EAGVAQSPRYKIIEKRQSVAFWCNPISGHATLYWYQQILGQGPKLLIQFQNNGVVDDSQLPKDRFSAERLKGVDSTLKIQPAKLEDSAVYLCASSLDPRLDYEQYFGPGTRLTVT.

The gene calls are TRBV4-1 and TRBJ2-3; D is perhaps TRBD2 (5 bases). Germline lookup yields CDR1 MGHRA and CDR2 YSYEKL. Trimming took 0 bases from V and 2 from J, leaving 18 bases between them. The CDR3 consists of 18 residues. Here the CDR3 DNA reads TGCGCCAGCAGCCAAGACGTTGTTTCTGGACTCACCACAGATACGCAGTATTTT. Protein sequence: CASSQDVVSGLTTDTQYF.

The chain carries TRBV30 and TRBJ1-3, with 12 positions matching TRBD1. V lost 8 bases, J lost 2 bases, and 1 base stayed unmatched. Germline V lookup: CDR1 GTSNPN, CDR2 SVGIG (reference sequence). This CDR3 has 13 residues. In nucleotides, the CDR3 is TGTGCCGGGACAGGGGGCACTGGAAACACCATATATTTT. Residues: CAGTGGTGNTIYF. Full variable domain (rest looked up from reference TRBV30 and TRBJ1-3): SQTIHQWPATLVQPVGSPLSLECTVEGTSNPNLYWYRQAAGRGLQLLFYSVGIGQISSEVPQNLSASRPQDRQFILSSKKLLLSDSGFYLCAGTGGTGNTIYFGEGSWLTVV.